This T cell receptor beta chain was sequenced during a study of T cell repertoires in ileal Crohn's disease. Study information: Median disease duration was approximately eight years; 35% to 45% smoked at surgery. Study-wide results and caveats: Compared with CD4 T cells, sorted CD8 cells carried more expanded clones.

Details on this clone: The antigen is not known.

V shed 5 bases and J shed 4 bases, with 18 bases lying between them. The CDR3 length is 15 residues. Germline V CDR1 and CDR2: SEHNR, FQNEAQ (reference sequence). Time point indicated: neoterminal ileum biopsy at postoperative endoscopy, about 6 months after surgery. The table came from immunoSEQ multiplex PCR; TCRdb's copy has only in-frame clones and leaves some out. The data show more than 10,000 clones, around 78% seen once. The chain recombines TRBV7-9 with TRBJ2-7, with D possibly matching TRBD2 (7 bases). The sequence was collected from an adult with Crohn's disease. The specimen sequenced was ileal tissue. The CDR3 region is CASSTPRGAVYEQYF. The CDR3 DNA is TGTGCCAGCAGCACCCCCCGGGGGGCTGTTTACGAGCAGTACTTC.